The 22 T cell receptor beta chains below come from one sample, sequenced in a study of T-cell memory formation after mild COVID-19. TCRdb analysed the 5' RACE reads with MiXCR anew, one entry per CDR3 protein. This sample has some 120,000 distinct CDR3 sequences, with 15% to 20% found just once. Sequencing was carried out using PBMCs or a T cell subset sorted from them (not recorded which). The source is a man aged 18-30 years who had mild COVID-19 (a few samples of this study predate the infection). Cell type and time point are not known.

This clonotype was seen a handful of times. The rearrangement uses TRBV24-1 and TRBJ2-6; D gene uncertain. This CDR3 has 14 amino acids. Trimming stripped 6 bases from V and 4 bases from J, with 9 bases between. CDR1 and CDR2 from the germline V gene are KGHDR and SFDVKD. The DNA for the CDR3 is TGTGCCACCAGTAATAGAGCCGGGGCCAACGTCCTGACTTTC. Translation: CATSNRAGANVLTF.

V and J are TRBV4-3 and TRBJ1-1, with D perhaps matching TRBD1 (5 bases). Per the germline V gene, CDR1 is LGHNA and CDR2 is YSLEER. With 0 bases removed from V and 7 bases from J, the gap between germline ends came to 12 bases. The CDR3 has 14 amino acids. In DNA form, the CDR3 reads TGCGCCAGCAGCCAAGAAGGGGCGGTTGATGAAGCTTTCTTT. Its translation is CASSQEGAVDEAFF.

The V call is TRBV5-1, the J call TRBJ1-1; tentatively, D is TRBD1 (6 bases). V lost 4 bases, J lost 1 base, and 14 bases lay in between. Germline assignment: CDR1 SGHRS and CDR2 YFSETQ. This CDR3 comprises 15 residues. This chain's CDR3 is CASSPGGGQNTEAFF. CDR3 coding DNA: TGCGCCAGCAGCCCCGGGGGGGGCCAGAACACTGAAGCTTTCTTT. The variable domain in full, with the rest retrieved from reference TRBV5-1 and TRBJ1-1, is KAGVTQTPRYLIKTRGQQVTLSCSPISGHRSVSWYQQTPGQGLQFLFEYFSETQRNKGNFPGRFSGRQFSNSRSEMNVSTLELGDSALYLCASSPGGGQNTEAFFGQGTRLTVV.

The chain employs TRBV5-1 and TRBJ1-6; 8 bases map to TRBD1. The CDR3 runs to 14 residues. With V trimmed by 4 bases and J by 5 bases, 2 bases remained unmatched. In germline, CDR1 is SGHRS, CDR2 YFSETQ. CDR3 sequence reads: CASSRGQDNSPLHF. The DNA of the CDR3 is TGCGCCAGCAGCCGGGGACAGGATAATTCACCCCTCCACTTT.

This clonotype was seen repeatedly, ten times or more. V gene TRBV5-1 combines with J gene TRBJ1-1; D is perhaps TRBD1 (5 bases). The CDR3 extends over 14 amino acids. CDR1 and CDR2 (germline): SGHRS, YFSETQ. The V end lost 0 bases, the J end lost 7 bases, and 13 bases lay between the germline ends. CDR3 in DNA: TGCGCCAGCAGCTTGGAGGGTGACAGACTTGAAGCTTTCTTT. Translation gives CASSLEGDRLEAFF.

CDR3 loop: CASSSEGSGEQFF. CDR3 nucleotide sequence: TGCGCCAGCAGCTCCGAGGGAAGTGGGGAGCAGTTCTTC. This sequence joins TRBV5-1 and TRBJ2-1; D possibly corresponds to TRBD2 (5 bases). V was shortened by 3 bases and J by 10 bases, with 14 bases between the two germline ends. Looked up from germline, CDR1 is SGHRS and CDR2 is YFSETQ. The CDR3 length is 13 residues.

The rearrangement links TRBV7-8 to TRBJ2-5, with 10 bases matching TRBD2. The CDR3 has 15 amino acids. Germline V gene sequence: CDR1 SGHVS, CDR2 FQNEAQ. V was clipped by 6 bases and J by 1 base; unmatched bases: 5. This CDR3 reads CASRGAGGTQETQYF. The CDR3 DNA is TGTGCCAGCAGAGGAGCGGGAGGGACCCAAGAGACCCAGTACTTC.

This rearrangement joins TRBV4-2 to TRBJ1-2; D is uncertain. V was shortened by 1 base and J by 12 bases, with 12 bases between the two germline ends. The CDR3 consists of 12 residues. Per germline, CDR1 LGHNA and CDR2 YNFKEQ. The CDR3 DNA reads TGTGCCAGCAGCCAAGGTCCACTTGTAGACACCTTC. Its protein is CASSQGPLVDTF.

V usage is TRBV5-1 and J usage is TRBJ1-6; possible D gene TRBD1, 5 bases. The V gene's germline CDR1 is SGHRS and CDR2 YFSETQ. The CDR3 runs to 14 residues. Trimming removed 5 bases at V and 10 bases at J, with 16 bases between. The CDR3 loop is CASSNGTEGSPLHF. CDR3 nucleotides: TGCGCCAGCAGTAATGGGACGGAAGGATCACCCCTCCACTTT.

The CDR3: CASNPGQQNTEAFF. For the CDR3, the DNA is TGTGCCAGCAACCCCGGTCAGCAGAACACTGAAGCTTTCTTT. The chain links TRBV2 to TRBJ1-1, with no clear D. This CDR3 comprises 14 residues. Looked up from germline, CDR1 is SNHLY and CDR2 is FYNNEI. The germline V and J ends were trimmed by 7 bases and 1 base, with 13 bases remaining between them.

The V gene is TRBV18, the J gene TRBJ2-7; TRBD2 aligns across 8 bases. Germline CDR1 KGHSH, CDR2 LQKENI. This CDR3 is built from 16 residues. The V and J ends lost 2 bases and 1 base, in that order; junction bases with no gene match: 7. CDR3: CASSPRAGTSSYEQYF. The CDR3 nucleotides are TGTGCCAGCTCACCAAGGGCCGGGACTAGTTCCTACGAGCAGTACTTC. The whole variable domain, remainder taken from reference TRBV18 and TRBJ2-7, is NAGVMQNPRHLVRRRGQEARLRCSPMKGHSHVYWYRQLPEEGLKFMVYLQKENIIDESGMPKERFSAEFPKEGPSILRIQQVVRGDSAAYFCASSPRAGTSSYEQYFGPGTRLTVT.

This clonotype has more than one count but fewer than ten. The chain links TRBV7-2 to TRBJ2-7, with D uncertain. This CDR3 contains 13 residues. From germline, CDR1 is SGHTA and CDR2 FQGNSA. Trimming removed 1 base from V and 2 bases from J, with 6 bases in between. This CDR3 reads CASSLERTYEQYF. CDR3 coding DNA: TGTGCCAGCAGCTTAGAACGGACCTACGAGCAGTACTTC.

This clonotype has ten or more counts. V gene TRBV7-2 combines with J gene TRBJ2-7, with 11 bases lining up with TRBD2. V trimming: 8 bases; J trimming: 4 bases; junction bases outside the gene matches: 4. This CDR3 region has 13 residues. In germline, CDR1 is SGHTA, CDR2 FQGNSA. DNA of the CDR3: TGTGCCAGCGGGCTAGCGGGGGGATACGAGCAGTACGTC. Encoded protein: CASGLAGGYEQYV.

This clonotype was picked up a small number of times. CDR3 region: CASSLERTNTGELFF. In nucleotides, the CDR3 is TGCGCCAGCAGCTTGGAACGGACGAACACCGGGGAGCTGTTTTTT. The chain recombines TRBV5-1 with TRBJ2-2; D is uncertain. Trimming removed 0 bases from V and 0 bases from J, with 6 bases in between. The CDR3 contains 15 residues. The germline V gene has CDR1 SGHRS and CDR2 YFSETQ.

The chain employs TRBV19 and TRBJ2-3; possibly TRBD2 for D (5 bases). V lost 2 bases and J 3 bases, leaving 9 bases between the germline ends. The CDR3 covers 14 residues. Germline V gives CDR1 LNHDA, CDR2 SQIVND (reference sequence). DNA of the CDR3: TGTGCCAGTAGTATATCTCGGGAAACAGATACGCAGTATTTT. Amino acid sequence: CASSISRETDTQYF. Combining the CDR3 with reference TRBV19 and TRBJ2-3 gives the whole variable domain DGGITQSPKYLFRKEGQNVTLSCEQNLNHDAMYWYRQDPGQGLRLIYYSQIVNDFQKGDIAEGYSVSREKKESFPLTVTSAQKNPTAFYLCASSISRETDTQYFGPGTRLTVL.

This clonotype was counted only a few times. V and J are TRBV28 and TRBJ1-6; 9 nucleotides line up with TRBD1. This CDR3 has 14 residues. Losses at the gene ends were 8 bases for V and 6 bases for J; bases not matched to a gene: 5. Per germline, CDR1 MDHEN and CDR2 SYDVKM. This CDR3 reads CASGPGQGNSPLHF. In DNA, the CDR3 is TGTGCCAGCGGGCCGGGACAGGGTAATTCACCCCTCCACTTT.

This chain joins TRBV5-1 and TRBJ2-7; maybe TRBD1 (6 bases). Trimming pared 8 bases from V and 2 bases from J, leaving 23 bases between. CDR1 SGHRS and CDR2 YFSETQ come from the germline V gene. This CDR3 is built from 16 residues. CDR3 coding DNA: TGCGCCAGTCAGCAGGGGTCAGGCCGATTCGCCTACGAGCAGTACTTC. Amino acids: CASQQGSGRFAYEQYF.

In its sample, this clonotype was seen a few times. V is TRBV10-1 and J is TRBJ1-2; no firm D call. The CDR3 sequence is 13 residues long. Trimming removed 2 bases from V and 2 bases from J, with 6 bases in between. In germline, CDR1 is WNHNN, CDR2 SYGVQD (reference sequence). Written as DNA, the CDR3 is TGCGCCAGCAGTGAGAAGCCAAACTATGGCTACACCTTC. Amino acids: CASSEKPNYGYTF.

This clonotype was detected only a few times. The rearrangement uses TRBV3-1 and TRBJ2-3; D not certain. The V end lost 0 bases, the J end lost 4 bases, and 17 bases lay between the germline ends. CDR3 length: 17 residues. Germline-derived CDR1 and CDR2 are LGHDT and YNNKEL (reference sequence). The CDR3 protein is CASSQDRGSVVPDTQYF. CDR3 sequence (DNA): TGTGCCAGCAGCCAAGATAGAGGCTCGGTGGTCCCAGATACGCAGTATTTT.

This clonotype was detected only a few times. The chain links TRBV30 to TRBJ1-1; D is perhaps TRBD1 (5 bases). From germline, CDR1 is GTSNPN and CDR2 SVGIG (reference sequence). V gave up 5 bases and J gave up 1 base, with 17 bases separating them. CDR3 size: 15 residues. Written as DNA, the CDR3 is TGTGCCTGGGATGACCATGGGACGGGGAACACTGAAGCTTTCTTT. Amino acid sequence: CAWDDHGTGNTEAFF.

The chain couples TRBV11-2 to TRBJ2-2; D gene ambiguous. Germline CDR1 SGHAT, CDR2 FQNNGV. The CDR3 is 13 residues long. V was clipped by 5 bases and J by 6 bases, with 10 bases between them. CDR3 residues: CASSPRVPGELFF. The CDR3 DNA reads as TGTGCCAGCAGCCCCCGAGTGCCCGGGGAGCTGTTTTTT.

The rearrangement uses TRBV29-1 and TRBJ2-1; D possibly corresponds to TRBD1 (6 bases). CDR3 length equals 14 residues. In germline, CDR1 is SQVTM, CDR2 ANQGSEA. Trimming removed 6 bases from V and 0 bases from J, with 12 bases in between. CDR3 region: CSVRTESSYNEQFF. CDR3 sequence (DNA): TGCAGCGTCAGGACAGAGAGCTCCTACAATGAGCAGTTCTTC.